This T cell receptor (beta chain) appears in the sequencing data of a study of cytomegalovirus exposure and HLA in healthy donors. Comment on this clone: Its cognate antigen is unknown.

J gave up 6 bases and V 2 bases, and 16 bases lay outside the gene matches. Germline V gene sequence: CDR1 MGHRA, CDR2 YSYEKL. This CDR3 contains 19 residues. The PCR was carried out with 60 Vbeta primers and 13 Jbeta primers. In the original workflow: Roughly 11 million shared chains were among around 80 million unique TCR beta chains counted in a later analysis. The repertoire was sequenced with immunoSEQ multiplex PCR; TCRdb's copy has only in-frame clones and lacks some. The V and J calls and clone size are taken from that table; D and trimming were inferred from the DNA. The sample records 150,000 to 200,000 clones, over 80% being singletons. Whole-study findings and limits: By HLA locus, TCR association rates varied in a later analysis, with DRB1 showing the most and HLA-C the fewest.

The source of this sequence is a male donor in good health and CMV-seropositive. The sequenced material came from PBMCs. V is TRBV4-1 and J is TRBJ2-7, with 13 bases aligning to TRBD2. Written as DNA, the CDR3 is TGCGCCAGCAGCCAAATCGAGTTTTTTGGACTAGCGGGAGTCGCCGAGCAGTACTTC. Translation gives CASSQIEFFGLAGVAEQYF.